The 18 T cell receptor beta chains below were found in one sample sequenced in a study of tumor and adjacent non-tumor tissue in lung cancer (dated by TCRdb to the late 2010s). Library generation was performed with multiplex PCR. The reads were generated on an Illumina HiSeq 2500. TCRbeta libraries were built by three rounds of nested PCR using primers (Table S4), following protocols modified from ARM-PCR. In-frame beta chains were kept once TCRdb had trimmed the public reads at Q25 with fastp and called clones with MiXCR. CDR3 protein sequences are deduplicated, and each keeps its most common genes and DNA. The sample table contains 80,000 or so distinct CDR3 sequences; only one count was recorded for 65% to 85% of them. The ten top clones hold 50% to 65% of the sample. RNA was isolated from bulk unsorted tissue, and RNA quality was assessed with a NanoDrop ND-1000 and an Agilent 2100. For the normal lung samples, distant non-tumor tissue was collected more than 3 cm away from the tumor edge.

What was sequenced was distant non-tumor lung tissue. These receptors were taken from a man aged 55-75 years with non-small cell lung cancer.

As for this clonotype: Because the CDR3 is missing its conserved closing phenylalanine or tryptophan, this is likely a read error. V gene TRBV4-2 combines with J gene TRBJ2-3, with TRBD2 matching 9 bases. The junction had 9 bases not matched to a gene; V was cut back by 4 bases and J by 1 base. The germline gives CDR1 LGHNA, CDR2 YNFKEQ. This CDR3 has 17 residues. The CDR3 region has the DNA TGTGCCAGCAGCCCCTTAGGGGGCGGGGGGGGCACAGATACGCAGTATTTG. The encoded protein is CASSPLGGGGGTDTQYL.

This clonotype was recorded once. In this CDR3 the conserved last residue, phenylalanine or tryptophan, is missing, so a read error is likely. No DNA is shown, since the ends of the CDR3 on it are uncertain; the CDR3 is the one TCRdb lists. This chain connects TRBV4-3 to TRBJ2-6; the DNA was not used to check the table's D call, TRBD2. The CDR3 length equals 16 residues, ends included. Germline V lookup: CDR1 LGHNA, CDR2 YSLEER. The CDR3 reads CASSQEAVSGANVLTY.

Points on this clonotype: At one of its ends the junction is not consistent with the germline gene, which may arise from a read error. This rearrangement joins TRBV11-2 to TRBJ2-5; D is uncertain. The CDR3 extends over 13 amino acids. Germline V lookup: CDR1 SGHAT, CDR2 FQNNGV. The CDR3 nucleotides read TGCGCCAGCAGCCCTACATGGGAAGGGACCCAGTACTTC. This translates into CASSPTWEGTQYF. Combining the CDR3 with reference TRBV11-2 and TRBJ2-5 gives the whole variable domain EAGVAQSPRYKIIEKRQSVAFWCNPISGHATLYWYQQILGQGPKLLIQFQNNGVVDDSQLPKDRFSAERLKGVDSTLKIQPAKLEDSAVYLCASSPTWEGTQYFGPGTRLLVL.

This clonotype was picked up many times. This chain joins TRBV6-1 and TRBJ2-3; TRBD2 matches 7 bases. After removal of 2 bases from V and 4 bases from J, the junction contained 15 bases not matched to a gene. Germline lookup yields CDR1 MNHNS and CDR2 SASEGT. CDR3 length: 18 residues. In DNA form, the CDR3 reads TGTGCCAGCAGTGAACTCCCAACGTTGGCGGGAGCGGCAGATACGCAGTATTTT. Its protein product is CASSELPTLAGAADTQYF.

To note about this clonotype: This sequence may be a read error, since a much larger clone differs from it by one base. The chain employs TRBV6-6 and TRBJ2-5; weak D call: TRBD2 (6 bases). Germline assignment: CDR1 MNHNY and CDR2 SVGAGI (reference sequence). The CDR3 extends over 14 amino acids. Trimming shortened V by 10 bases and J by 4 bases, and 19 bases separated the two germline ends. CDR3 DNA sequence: TGTGCCAACACGAACGGACCAGCGGGAGAGACCCAGTACTTC. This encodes CANTNGPAGETQYF.

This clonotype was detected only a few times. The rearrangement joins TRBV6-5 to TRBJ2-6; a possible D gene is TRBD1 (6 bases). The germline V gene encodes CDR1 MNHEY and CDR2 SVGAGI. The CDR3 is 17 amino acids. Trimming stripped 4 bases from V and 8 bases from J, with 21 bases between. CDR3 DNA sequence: TGTGCCAGCAGTTTAGTGGGGGCCAGCTCCGGTTCCAACGTCCTGACTTTC. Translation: CASSLVGASSGSNVLTF.

In nucleotides, the CDR3 is TGCAGCATGACCGCGACTAGCGGATTCACCGGGGAGCTGTTTTTT. Encoded protein: CSMTATSGFTGELFF. The chain is built from TRBV29-1 and TRBJ2-2, with TRBD2 matching 9 bases. The CDR3 sequence is 15 residues long. V shed 8 bases and J 4 bases; nucleotides not matched to a gene: 11. Germline lookup yields CDR1 SQVTM and CDR2 ANQGSEA.

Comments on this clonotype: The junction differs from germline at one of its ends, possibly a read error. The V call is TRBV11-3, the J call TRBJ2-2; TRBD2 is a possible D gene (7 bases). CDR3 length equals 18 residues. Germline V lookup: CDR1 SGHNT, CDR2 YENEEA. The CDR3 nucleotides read TGTGCCAGCAGCTCCCGGGGAGGGGGAGGATACAGAGCCGGGGAGCTTTTGTTT. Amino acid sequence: CASSSRGGGGYRAGELLF.

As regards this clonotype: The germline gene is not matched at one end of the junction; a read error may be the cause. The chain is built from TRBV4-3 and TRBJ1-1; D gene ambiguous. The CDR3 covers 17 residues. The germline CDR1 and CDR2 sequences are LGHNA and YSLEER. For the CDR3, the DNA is TGCGTCAGCAGCCATGACATTCCGGGCAGTTCGGGCACTGAAGCTTTCTTT. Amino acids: CVSSHDIPGSSGTEAFF.

The CDR3 region has the DNA TGTGCCAAGAGTCCTATCTCTGGGGCCAACATACTGACTTTC. Its protein is CAKSPISGANILTF. This chain connects TRBV11-2 to TRBJ2-6, with TRBD1 as a possible D gene (5 bases). Trimming cost V 10 bases and J 16 bases, with 26 bases left between them. Germline CDR1 is SGHAT and CDR2 is FQNNGV. CDR3 length: 14 residues. The full variable domain, completed using reference TRBV11-2 and TRBJ2-6, is EAGVAQSPRYKIIEKRQSVAFWCNPISGHATLYWYQQILGQGPKLLIQFQNNGVVDDSQLPKDRFSAERLKGVDSTLKIQPAKLEDSAVYLCAKSPISGANILTFGAGSRLTVL.

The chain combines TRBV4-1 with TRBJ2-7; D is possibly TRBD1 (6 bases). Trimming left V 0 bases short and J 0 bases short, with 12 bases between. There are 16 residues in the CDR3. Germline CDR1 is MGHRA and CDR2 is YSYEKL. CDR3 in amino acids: CASSQDVGTPSYEQYF. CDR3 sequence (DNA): TGCGCCAGCAGCCAAGATGTCGGGACACCCTCCTACGAGCAGTACTTC.

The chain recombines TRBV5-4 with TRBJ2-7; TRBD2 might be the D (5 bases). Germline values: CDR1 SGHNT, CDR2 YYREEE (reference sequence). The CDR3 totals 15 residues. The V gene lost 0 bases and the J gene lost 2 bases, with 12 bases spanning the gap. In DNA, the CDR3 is TGTGCCAGCAGCTTGGGGCTAGCTGATACCTACGAGCAGTACTTC. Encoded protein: CASSLGLADTYEQYF.

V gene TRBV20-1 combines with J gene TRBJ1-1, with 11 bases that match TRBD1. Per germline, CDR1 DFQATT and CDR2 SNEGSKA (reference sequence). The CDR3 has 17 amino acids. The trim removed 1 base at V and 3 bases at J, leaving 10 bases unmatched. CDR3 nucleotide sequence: TGCAGTGCTAGAGCAAGGACAGGGGGCGTCTGGGACACTGAAGCTTTCTTT. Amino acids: CSARARTGGVWDTEAFF.

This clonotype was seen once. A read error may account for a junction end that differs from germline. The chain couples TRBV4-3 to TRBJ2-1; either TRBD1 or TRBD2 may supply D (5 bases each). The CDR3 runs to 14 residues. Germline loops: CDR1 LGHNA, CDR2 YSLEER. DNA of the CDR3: TGCGCCAGCATCCAAGGTCAGGGACGGGATGAGCAGTTCTTC. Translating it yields CASIQGQGRDEQFF.

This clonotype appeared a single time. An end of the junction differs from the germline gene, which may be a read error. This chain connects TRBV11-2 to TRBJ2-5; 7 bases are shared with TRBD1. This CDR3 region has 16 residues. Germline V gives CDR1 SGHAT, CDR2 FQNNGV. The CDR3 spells CASSSTMRGPKDTQYF. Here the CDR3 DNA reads TGTGCTAGCAGCTCCACAATGAGGGGGCCAAAGGATACCCAGTACTTC.

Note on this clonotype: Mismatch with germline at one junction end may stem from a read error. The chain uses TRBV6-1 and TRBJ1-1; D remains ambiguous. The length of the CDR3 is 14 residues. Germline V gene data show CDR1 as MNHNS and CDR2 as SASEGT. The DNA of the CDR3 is TGTGCCAACAGTGAAGACAAGGACGACACTGAAGCTTTCTTT. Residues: CANSEDKDDTEAFF.

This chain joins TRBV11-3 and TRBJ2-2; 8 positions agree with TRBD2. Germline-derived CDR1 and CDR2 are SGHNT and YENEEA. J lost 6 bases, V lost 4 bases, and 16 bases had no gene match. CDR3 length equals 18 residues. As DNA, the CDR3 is TGTGCCAGCAGCTCCCGGAGGGCGGGAGGATACAGTGCCGGGGAGCTGTTTTTT. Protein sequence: CASSSRRAGGYSAGELFF.

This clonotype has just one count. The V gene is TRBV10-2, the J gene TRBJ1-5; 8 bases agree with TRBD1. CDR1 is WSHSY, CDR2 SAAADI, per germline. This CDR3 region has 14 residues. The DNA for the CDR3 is TGCATCAGCACCCAGACAGGGGTCAATCAGCCCCAGCATTTT. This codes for CISTQTGVNQPQHF.